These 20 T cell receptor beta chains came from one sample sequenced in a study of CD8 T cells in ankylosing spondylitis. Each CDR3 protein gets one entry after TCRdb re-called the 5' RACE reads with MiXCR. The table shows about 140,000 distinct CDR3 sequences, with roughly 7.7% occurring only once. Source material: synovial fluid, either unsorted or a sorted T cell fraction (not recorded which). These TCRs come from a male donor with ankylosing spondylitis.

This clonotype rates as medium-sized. The CDR3 loop is CSPAGIITDTQYF. The CDR3 DNA sequence: TGCAGCCCAGCGGGGATAATCACAGATACGCAGTATTTT. The rearrangement joins TRBV20-1 to TRBJ2-3, with 7 nucleotides matching TRBD2. The CDR3 has 13 amino acids. Germline CDR1 and CDR2: DFQATT and SNEGSKA (reference sequence).

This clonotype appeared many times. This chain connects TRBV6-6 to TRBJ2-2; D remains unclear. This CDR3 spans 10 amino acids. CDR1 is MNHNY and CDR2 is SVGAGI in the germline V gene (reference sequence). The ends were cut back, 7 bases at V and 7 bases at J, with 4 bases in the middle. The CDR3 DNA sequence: TGTGCCAGCAAAAACGGGGAGCTGTTTTTT. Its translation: CASKNGELFF.

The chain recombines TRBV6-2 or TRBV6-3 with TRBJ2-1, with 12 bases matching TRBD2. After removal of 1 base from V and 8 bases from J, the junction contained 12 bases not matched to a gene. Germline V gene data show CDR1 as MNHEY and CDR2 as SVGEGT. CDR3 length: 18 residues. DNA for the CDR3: TGTGCCAGCAGTTACTTAAGAAAACTAGCGGGGGGAGGAGATGAGCAGTTCTTC. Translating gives CASSYLRKLAGGGDEQFF.

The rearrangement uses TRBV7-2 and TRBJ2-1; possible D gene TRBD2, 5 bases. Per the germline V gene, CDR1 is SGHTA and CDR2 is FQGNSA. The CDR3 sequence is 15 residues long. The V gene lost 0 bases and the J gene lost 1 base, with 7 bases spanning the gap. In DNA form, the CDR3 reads TGTGCCAGCAGCTTAGCGGGAGCATCCTACAATGAGCAGTTCTTC. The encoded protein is CASSLAGASYNEQFF.

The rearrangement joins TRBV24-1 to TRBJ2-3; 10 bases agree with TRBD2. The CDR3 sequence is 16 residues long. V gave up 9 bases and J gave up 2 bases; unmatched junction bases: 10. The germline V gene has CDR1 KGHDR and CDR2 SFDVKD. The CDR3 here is CATETAGGSSTDTQYF. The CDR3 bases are TGTGCCACCGAGACAGCGGGAGGGAGCTCCACAGATACGCAGTATTTT.

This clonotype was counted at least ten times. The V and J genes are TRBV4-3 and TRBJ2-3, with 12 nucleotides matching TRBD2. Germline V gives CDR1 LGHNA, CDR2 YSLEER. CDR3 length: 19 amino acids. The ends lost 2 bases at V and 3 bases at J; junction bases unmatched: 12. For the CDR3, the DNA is TGCGCCAGCAGCCAAAATCCTTTTTCTAGCGGGGGGGCGACAGATACGCAGTATTTT. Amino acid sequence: CASSQNPFSSGGATDTQYF.

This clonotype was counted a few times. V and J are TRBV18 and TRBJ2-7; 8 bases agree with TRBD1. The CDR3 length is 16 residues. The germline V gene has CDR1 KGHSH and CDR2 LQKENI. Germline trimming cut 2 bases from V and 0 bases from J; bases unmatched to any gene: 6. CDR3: CASSPRTGLSSYEQYF. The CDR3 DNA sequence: TGTGCCAGCTCACCAAGGACAGGGTTGAGCTCCTACGAGCAGTACTTC.

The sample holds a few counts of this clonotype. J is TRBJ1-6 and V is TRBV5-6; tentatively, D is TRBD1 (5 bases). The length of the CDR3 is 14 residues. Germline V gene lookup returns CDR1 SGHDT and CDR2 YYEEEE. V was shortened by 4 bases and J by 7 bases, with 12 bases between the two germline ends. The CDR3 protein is CASSLTQGNSPLHF. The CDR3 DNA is TGTGCCAGCAGCCTCACCCAGGGCAATTCACCCCTCCACTTT.

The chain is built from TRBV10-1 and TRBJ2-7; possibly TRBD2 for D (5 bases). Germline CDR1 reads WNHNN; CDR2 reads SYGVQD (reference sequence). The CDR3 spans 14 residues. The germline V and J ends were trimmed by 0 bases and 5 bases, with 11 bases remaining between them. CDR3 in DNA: TGCGCCAGCAGTGAGTCGAGGAGGAGCAACGAGCAGTACTTC. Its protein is CASSESRRSNEQYF.

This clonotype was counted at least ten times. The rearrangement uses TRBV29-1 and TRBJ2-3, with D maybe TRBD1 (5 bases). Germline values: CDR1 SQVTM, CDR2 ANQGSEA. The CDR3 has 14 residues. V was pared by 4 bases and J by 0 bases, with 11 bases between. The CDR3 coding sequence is TGCAGCGTTGTTGACAGATATAGCACAGATACGCAGTATTTT. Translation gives CSVVDRYSTDTQYF.

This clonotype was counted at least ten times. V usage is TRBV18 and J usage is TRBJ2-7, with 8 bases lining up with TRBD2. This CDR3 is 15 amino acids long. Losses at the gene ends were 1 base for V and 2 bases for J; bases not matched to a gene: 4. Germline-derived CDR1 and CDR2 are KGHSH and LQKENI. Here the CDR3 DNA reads TGTGCCAGCTCACCACGAGCGGGGGCCCCCTACGAGCAGTACTTC. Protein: CASSPRAGAPYEQYF.

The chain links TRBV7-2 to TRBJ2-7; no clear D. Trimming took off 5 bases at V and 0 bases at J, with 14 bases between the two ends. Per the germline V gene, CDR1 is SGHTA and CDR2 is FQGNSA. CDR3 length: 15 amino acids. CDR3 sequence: CASSRIGLNSYEQYF. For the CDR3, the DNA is TGTGCCAGCAGCCGTATCGGCCTGAACTCCTACGAGCAGTACTTC.

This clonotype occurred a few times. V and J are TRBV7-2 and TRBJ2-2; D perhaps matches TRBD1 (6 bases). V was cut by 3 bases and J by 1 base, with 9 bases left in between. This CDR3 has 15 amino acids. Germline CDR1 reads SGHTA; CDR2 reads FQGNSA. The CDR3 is CASSFPTGNTGELFF. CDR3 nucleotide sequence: TGTGCCAGCAGCTTTCCGACAGGGAACACCGGGGAGCTGTTTTTT.

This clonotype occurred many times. Here the CDR3 DNA reads TGTGCCAGCAGCTTAGCAGTCGGGACAGCCAGTCGGCATGAGCAGTTCTTC. Residues: CASSLAVGTASRHEQFF. This chain links TRBV7-2 with TRBJ2-1, with TRBD1 matching 7 bases. The ends lost 0 bases at V and 8 bases at J; junction bases unmatched: 13. Germline loops: CDR1 SGHTA, CDR2 FQGNSA. CDR3 length equals 17 residues.

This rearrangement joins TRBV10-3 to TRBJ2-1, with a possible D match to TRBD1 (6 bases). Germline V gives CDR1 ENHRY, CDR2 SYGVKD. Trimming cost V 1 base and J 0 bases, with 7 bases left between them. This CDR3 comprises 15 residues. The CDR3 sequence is CAISELDSSYNEQFF. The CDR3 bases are TGTGCCATCAGTGAGTTGGACAGCTCCTACAATGAGCAGTTCTTC.

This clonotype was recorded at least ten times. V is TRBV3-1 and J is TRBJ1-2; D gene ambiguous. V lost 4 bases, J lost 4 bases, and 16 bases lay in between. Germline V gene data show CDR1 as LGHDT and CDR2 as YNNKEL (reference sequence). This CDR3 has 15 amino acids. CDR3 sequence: CASSRNSDGPYGYTF. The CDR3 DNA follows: TGTGCCAGCAGCCGAAATTCAGACGGCCCCTATGGCTACACCTTC.

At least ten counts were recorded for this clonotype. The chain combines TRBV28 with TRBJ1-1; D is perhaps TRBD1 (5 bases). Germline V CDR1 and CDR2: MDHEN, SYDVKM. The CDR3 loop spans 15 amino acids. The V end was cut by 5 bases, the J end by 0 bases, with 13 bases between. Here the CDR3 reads CASSKWGSMNTEAFF. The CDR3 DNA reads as TGTGCCAGCAGTAAGTGGGGGTCAATGAACACTGAAGCTTTCTTT.

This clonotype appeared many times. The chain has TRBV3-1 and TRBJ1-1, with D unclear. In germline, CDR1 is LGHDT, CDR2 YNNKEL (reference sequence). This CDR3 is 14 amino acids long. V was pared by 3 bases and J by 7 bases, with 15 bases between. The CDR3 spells CASSQLYEGNEAFF. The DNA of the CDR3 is TGTGCCAGCAGCCAGCTCTACGAGGGAAATGAAGCTTTCTTT.

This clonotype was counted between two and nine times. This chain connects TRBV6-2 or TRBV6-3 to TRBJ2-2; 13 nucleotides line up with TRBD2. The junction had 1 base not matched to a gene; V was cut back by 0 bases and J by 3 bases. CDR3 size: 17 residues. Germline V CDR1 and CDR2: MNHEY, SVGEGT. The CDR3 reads CASSYSTSGRYTGELFF. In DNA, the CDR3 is TGTGCCAGCAGTTACTCGACTAGCGGGAGGTACACCGGGGAGCTGTTTTTT.

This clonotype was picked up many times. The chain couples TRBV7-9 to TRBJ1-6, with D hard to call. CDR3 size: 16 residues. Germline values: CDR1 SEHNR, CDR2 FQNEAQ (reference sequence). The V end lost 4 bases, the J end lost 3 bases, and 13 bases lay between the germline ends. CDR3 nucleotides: TGTGCCAGCAGCTCCGATGGAATTCGCTATAATTCACCCCTCCACTTT. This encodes CASSSDGIRYNSPLHF.